This TCR beta chain comes out of a study of blood T cells in healthy people across ages. Then a second PCR, running about 6 to 12 cycles, was carried out with a sample-barcoded 5' primer and a J-beta primer mix. Each CDR3 protein gets one entry after TCRdb re-called the 5' RACE reads with MiXCR. The data contain about 1.7 million distinct CDR3 sequences, approximately 28% of them seen just once; the ten biggest clones take up over 7%. The extraction recovered at least 5.5 micrograms of total RNA per sample. CDR1 is SGHTA and CDR2 is FQGNSA in the germline V gene. V lost 9 bases to trimming and J lost 5 bases; unmatched junction nucleotides: 5. The CDR3 is 14 residues long.

Sequences were obtained from blood. The clonotype comes from a woman under 40 in good health. The rearrangement links TRBV7-2 to TRBJ2-3; 13 bases line up with TRBD2. The CDR3 DNA follows: TGTGCCAGTACTAGCGGGAGGGGGGTAGATACGCAGTATTTT. Amino acids: CASTSGRGVDTQYF.